This TCR beta chain was observed in a study of T cell responses to AZD1222 COVID-19 vaccine. Looking at the study overall: Combined were second doses at about 4 or about 12 weeks.

Overall study results and limits: There were vaccine-associated CD4 TCRs across spike, dominant at 160-218 and 743-854. Repertoire sampling happened only post peak T cell response.

TCRdb's copy holds only in-frame clones and misses some; the assay was immunoSEQ multiplex PCR. The sample records some 100,000 clones, over 80% being singletons. Note on this clone: Its antigen is not known.

Looked up from germline, CDR1 is SGHTA and CDR2 is FQGTGA. The ends were cut back, 0 bases at V and 0 bases at J, with 23 bases in the middle. This CDR3 spans 20 amino acids. The V gene is TRBV7-3, the J gene TRBJ1-1; TRBD1 is a possible D gene (5 bases). The TCR sequence derives from an adult in good health. The specimen comprised peripheral blood, sampled on day 0 of AZD1222 vaccination. The CDR3 nucleotides are TGTGCCAGCAGCTTAACGAAGGCGGCAGGGAACCTAATAATGAACACTGAAGCTTTCTTT. It specifies CASSLTKAAGNLIMNTEAFF.